Detailed here is one T cell receptor (beta chain). Its antigen is still unknown. No clone much larger than this one lies a single base away; base qualities are absent. Using the deep immunoSEQ assay, multiplex PCR amplified TCR CDR3 regions from genomic DNA. Genomic DNA extracted from each cell subset was distributed evenly over all wells of several immunoSEQ 96-well plates, and each plate served as one replicate. Each replicate PCR for sorted subsets received 150 to 250 ng genomic DNA, equal to about 30,000 T cell genomes. The purified libraries were quantified using a Qubit 3.0 fluorometer, sized with a Bioanalyzer 2100, and then quantified again using the KAPA Library Quantification kit. A separate single-read 150-cycle Illumina NextSeq 550 flow cell was used to sequence each immunoSEQ 96-well plate. Under the source paper's analysis protocol: The immunoSEQ output contained only junctional sequences without quality scores, so filtering could not match that applied to full-length reads. Sequences were annotated with PyIR, a Python wrapper for IgBLAST v1.9, and V/J genes and CDR3 were assigned using IMGT germline references. Reads with weak V/J assignments (E-value above 1e-6), missing CDR3, stop codons, out-of-frame junctions, or ambiguous translated residues were removed. A V3J clonotype was defined by an identical inferred V gene, J gene, and CDR3 amino acid sequence. Percentage overlap between repertoires was calculated by dividing the number of shared unique clonotypes by the size of the smaller repertoire. Repertoire richness was assessed with RTK rarefaction, the Chao1 estimator, and Recon v2.1 estimates of unobserved clonotypes. Generation probabilities were computed with OLGA for all TCRbeta clonotypes obtained by the gDNA method from several donors. The source is immuneACCESS, and TCRdb retained only in-frame sequences with V and J called. Part of the clones is not carried over; for the studies checked, unresolved V genes explain less than half of this, and the remainder is unexplained. V and J calls and clone size are as listed in that table; D and trimming were resolved from the DNA. The sample profile shows roughly 2.1 million clones; about 93% of them were found once. Roughly 1.7% of the sample is held by the ten biggest clonotypes.

These data belong to a study of shared clonotypes between healthy human individuals (dated by TCRdb to the early 2020s). For the wider study: A couple of women and a few men aged 18 to 49 years were included in the cohort. For each donor, CD4 naive and CD4 memory were each run on three plates, CD8 naive on two plates, and CD8 memory on one plate. To estimate repertoire size and how much clonotypes are shared between individuals, the study performed deep sequencing of blood TCR repertoires from about five healthy adults. Libraries were prepared and TCR repertoires were sequenced by different laboratories using diverse techniques, in order to increase sequencing depth and limit assay-specific biases. Per donor, leukapheresis produced somewhere between about 0.9 and 9 billion PBMCs. General study outcomes and caveats: Larger estimated clonotype richness was generally found for naive subsets than for memory subsets. Rarefaction of sorted-subset datasets indicated incomplete sequencing despite the large sequencing depth. Sampling was restricted to blood, and TCR repertoires in tissue are likely to differ from TCR repertoires in blood. Pairwise subsampling led to the expectation that sequencing depth would affect the degree of clonotype sharing among donors. Sharing across a handful of donors was observed for approximately 5% of naive CD4, over 3% of naive CD8, roughly 2.4% of memory CD4, and roughly 0.4% of memory CD8 clonotypes. Compared with non-shared clonotypes, the clonotypes found in all four sorted-subset donors had higher generation probabilities. Because the study included a small number of donors, the genetic and exposure-history diversity represented was limited.

The CDR3 goes from the cysteine to the phenylalanine over 15 residues. CDR3 DNA is the only sequence kept; it has 45 bases, read in frame from the first base. CDR1 and CDR2 are drawn from the germline V gene (reference sequence): LNHDA, SQIVND. Trimming takes 5 bases off V and 1 base off J; junction bases not matched to a gene: 8. CD8 naive samples consisted of CD45RO-negative cells that were positively selected for CCR7, yielding a CD45RA+CCR7+ population without TemRA cells. Donors were healthy HIV-negative adults with no recently reported acute infections or vaccinations. Every donor was a Caucasian adult living in Nashville, Tennessee, USA. After blood collection by leukapheresis, PBMCs were isolated using Ficoll-Histopaque density gradient centrifugation and then cryopreserved in the vapor phase of liquid nitrogen. Analytical flow cytometry was used to check the purity and quantity of each magnetically sorted T cell population. Genomic DNA was isolated from each sorted fraction and quantified by UV absorbance on a Nanodrop 2000c.

Recombination joined TRBV19 with TRBJ2-7; 7 junctional bases match TRBD2. Sequenced sample: naive CD8+ T cells from PBMCs. The label giving this sample's cell subset or site can be read as: CD45RA+CCR7+. The sequence derives from a man aged 18 to 30 in good health. Some clones in this sample may be carry-over from other donors' samples. Read as DNA, the sequence is TGTGCCAGTAGTTTTCGTGCGGGAGAGTCCTACGAGCAGTACTTC. It is translated as CASSFRAGESYEQYF.